These 27 T cell receptor beta chains were sequenced from one sample in a study of cytomegalovirus exposure and HLA in healthy donors. With 60 Vbeta and 13 Jbeta primers, the PCR was carried out. The repertoire was sequenced with immunoSEQ multiplex PCR; TCRdb's copy has only in-frame clones and lacks some. The data show some 140,000 clones, around 80% seen once. Sequenced: PBMCs. Receptors originate from a man between 25 and 39 years old in good health.

The CDR3 is CASSDVAGNTGELFF. The DNA for the CDR3 is TGTGCCAGCAGTGACGTAGCGGGGAACACCGGGGAGCTGTTTTTT. The genes are TRBV2 and TRBJ2-2; 7 nucleotides agree with TRBD2. The V and J ends lost 3 bases and 1 base, in that order; junction bases with no gene match: 2. The CDR3 has 15 residues. The germline V gene has CDR1 SNHLY and CDR2 FYNNEI.

The chain is built from TRBV18 and TRBJ2-7, with D possibly TRBD1 on 5 matching bases. The CDR3 is made up of 13 amino acids. Germline V CDR1 and CDR2: KGHSH, LQKENI. Trimming took off 0 bases at V and 8 bases at J, with 11 bases between the two ends. Here the CDR3 reads CASSPPLGEQQYF. The CDR3 region has the DNA TGTGCCAGCTCACCACCTCTAGGGGAACAGCAGTACTTC.

The gene calls are TRBV7-3 and TRBJ2-3; the D is unclear. CDR1 and CDR2 (germline): SGHTA, FQGTGA. Trimming stripped 5 bases from V and 1 base from J, with 13 bases between. The CDR3 loop spans 15 amino acids. CDR3 residues: CASSLGPWGTDTQYF. CDR3 sequence (DNA): TGTGCCAGCAGCCTTGGGCCGTGGGGCACAGATACGCAGTATTTT.

Here the CDR3 DNA reads TGTGCCTGGAATCGGCTAGCGGGTAGCTCCTACAATGAGCAGTTCTTC. It encodes CAWNRLAGSSYNEQFF. The chain recombines TRBV30 with TRBJ2-1, with 8 bases fitting TRBD2. The CDR3 has 16 amino acids. Germline V gives CDR1 GTSNPN, CDR2 SVGIG (reference sequence). Germline trimming cut 4 bases from V and 0 bases from J; bases unmatched to any gene: 8.

The rearrangement uses TRBV6-1 and TRBJ2-1; maybe TRBD1 (6 bases). CDR1 MNHNS and CDR2 SASEGT come from the germline V gene. This CDR3 has 15 amino acids. V was trimmed by 6 bases and J by 4 bases, leaving 16 bases between them. DNA for the CDR3: TGTGCCAGCAGCGCAGCGGACAGTATTTACAATGAGCAGTTCTTC. The encoded protein is CASSAADSIYNEQFF.

The chain uses TRBV30 and TRBJ2-2; a weak D match, TRBD2 (6 bases). CDR3 length: 12 residues. Trimming took 5 bases from V and 6 from J, leaving 10 bases between them. CDR1 is GTSNPN, CDR2 SVGIG, per germline (reference sequence). CDR3 bases: TGTGCCTGGGGGGGGATTCCCGGGGAGCTGTTTTTT. Its translation: CAWGGIPGELFF.

The rearrangement uses TRBV2 and TRBJ2-2; TRBD1 matches 8 bases. This CDR3 contains 15 residues. Germline trimming cut 10 bases from V and 0 bases from J; bases unmatched to any gene: 7. Germline V gene data show CDR1 as SNHLY and CDR2 as FYNNEI. CDR3 DNA: TGTGCCATCCGGACAGGGTCGTCGAACACCGGGGAGCTGTTTTTT. This sequence encodes CAIRTGSSNTGELFF.

This sequence joins TRBV6-5 and TRBJ2-1; TRBD2 aligns across 9 bases. CDR3 length: 16 amino acids. V shed 0 bases and J 8 bases; nucleotides not matched to a gene: 8. Germline-derived CDR1 and CDR2 are MNHEY and SVGAGI. DNA for the CDR3: TGTGCCAGCAGTTACTCGAGGCTAGCGGGATTCGATGAGCAGTTCTTC. It is translated as CASSYSRLAGFDEQFF.

The chain employs TRBV6-1 and TRBJ2-4; 8 bases are shared with TRBD1. J lost 5 bases, V lost 7 bases, and 10 bases had no gene match. CDR3 length equals 15 residues. Germline assignment: CDR1 MNHNS and CDR2 SASEGT. In DNA form, the CDR3 reads TGTGCCAGCAATCCCCAGGGGACAGGCCAAAACATTCAGTACTTC. Translating gives CASNPQGTGQNIQYF.

The V gene is TRBV11-3, the J gene TRBJ2-2, with D tentatively TRBD2 (5 bases). V lost 5 bases and J lost 7, with 11 bases in between. Germline CDR1 SGHNT, CDR2 YENEEA. This CDR3 is built from 13 residues. DNA for the CDR3: TGTGCCAGCAGCCTACTAGGGATCGGGGAGCTGTTTTTT. Amino acid sequence: CASSLLGIGELFF.

The chain has TRBV10-3 and TRBJ1-5; D uncertain. Trimming pared 2 bases from V and 1 base from J, leaving 15 bases between. The CDR3 sequence is 17 residues long. Germline-derived CDR1 and CDR2 are ENHRY and SYGVKD. Here the CDR3 DNA reads TGTGCCATCAGTGAGGCGCCGGCAGGTATGAGCAATCAGCCCCAGCATTTT. It encodes CAISEAPAGMSNQPQHF.

The chain uses TRBV7-6 and TRBJ2-5, with 10 bases matching TRBD1. The CDR3 runs to 15 residues. CDR1 SGHVS and CDR2 FNYEAQ come from the germline V gene. V was pared by 5 bases and J by 5 bases, with 8 bases of the junction left unmatched. CDR3 sequence reads: CASSSDRGPRETQYF. The CDR3 region has the DNA TGTGCCAGCAGCAGCGACAGGGGGCCGAGGGAGACCCAGTACTTC.

A single count supports this clone. This chain connects TRBV9 to TRBJ1-4; D possibly corresponds to TRBD1 (6 bases). Germline CDR1 SGDLS, CDR2 YYNGEE. The CDR3 sequence is 15 residues long. With 3 bases removed from V and 6 bases from J, the gap between germline ends came to 15 bases. The CDR3 region is CASSATGARDEKLFF. DNA for the CDR3: TGTGCCAGCAGCGCGACAGGTGCCCGAGATGAAAAACTGTTTTTT.

This chain uses TRBV7-9 with TRBJ2-3, with a tentative D call TRBD2 (5 bases). The ends were cut back, 3 bases at V and 0 bases at J, with 13 bases in the middle. Germline CDR1 and CDR2: SEHNR and FQNEAQ (reference sequence). This CDR3 region has 16 residues. The CDR3 spells CASSLRAGASTDTQYF. The CDR3 DNA sequence: TGTGCCAGCAGCTTGAGGGCAGGAGCAAGCACAGATACGCAGTATTTT. The entire variable domain, with the rest obtained from reference TRBV7-9 and TRBJ2-3, is as follows: DTGVSQNPRHKITKRGQNVTFRCDPISEHNRLYWYRQTLGQGPEFLTYFQNEAQLEKSRLLSDRFSAERPKGSFSTLEIQRTEQGDSAMYLCASSLRAGASTDTQYFGPGTRLTVL.

The chain carries TRBV7-9 and TRBJ2-4, with D tentatively TRBD2 (7 bases). The CDR3 loop spans 15 amino acids. V gave up 4 bases and J gave up 7 bases, with 17 bases separating them. The germline CDR1 and CDR2 sequences are SEHNR and FQNEAQ (reference sequence). The CDR3 protein is CASSYGGRSRNIQYF. Here the CDR3 DNA reads TGTGCCAGCAGCTACGGGGGGCGGTCTCGGAACATTCAGTACTTC.

This clone appeared once. The chain is built from TRBV30 and TRBJ2-7, with 9 bases lining up with TRBD2. Germline loops: CDR1 GTSNPN, CDR2 SVGIG (reference sequence). Trimming took 0 bases from V and 3 from J; bases not matched to a gene: 3. The CDR3 totals 14 residues. The CDR3 spells CAWSVASGNYEQYF. The CDR3 coding sequence is TGTGCCTGGAGTGTCGCTAGCGGGAACTACGAGCAGTACTTC. Supplemented by reference TRBV30 and TRBJ2-7, the full variable domain reads SQTIHQWPATLVQPVGSPLSLECTVEGTSNPNLYWYRQAAGRGLQLLFYSVGIGQISSEVPQNLSASRPQDRQFILSSKKLLLSDSGFYLCAWSVASGNYEQYFGPGTRLTVT.

The chain is built from TRBV9 and TRBJ2-3; D unresolved. The CDR3 covers 12 residues. The V end was cut by 3 bases, the J end by 4 bases, with 6 bases between. Per the germline V gene, CDR1 is SGDLS and CDR2 is YYNGEE. CDR3 region: CASSAYSDTQYF. In DNA, the CDR3 is TGTGCCAGCAGCGCATACTCAGATACGCAGTATTTT.

V usage is TRBV5-1 and J usage is TRBJ2-1; perhaps TRBD2 as D (6 bases). The CDR3 consists of 15 residues. Germline V gene lookup returns CDR1 SGHRS and CDR2 YFSETQ. The V gene lost 3 bases and the J gene lost 6 bases, with 16 bases spanning the gap. CDR3 bases: TGCGCCAGCAGCTCGGGACTGAGCGCCTCCAATGAGCAGTTCTTC. Its translation: CASSSGLSASNEQFF.

The rearrangement uses TRBV19 and TRBJ2-5; D call uncertain. This CDR3 contains 15 residues. CDR1 is LNHDA and CDR2 is SQIVND in the germline V gene (reference sequence). V shed 9 bases and J shed 5 bases, with 22 bases lying between them. The CDR3 DNA sequence: TGTGCCAGCGAGGCGAGAGGTCGTCGTGGGGAGACCCAGTACTTC. Protein: CASEARGRRGETQYF. The full variable domain, in which reference TRBV19 and TRBJ2-5 provide the parts outside the CDR3, is DGGITQSPKYLFRKEGQNVTLSCEQNLNHDAMYWYRQDPGQGLRLIYYSQIVNDFQKGDIAEGYSVSREKKESFPLTVTSAQKNPTAFYLCASEARGRRGETQYFGPGTRLLVL.

The chain joins TRBV7-3 to TRBJ2-3, with 15 positions matching TRBD2. The CDR3 contains 16 residues. With V trimmed by 4 bases and J by 8 bases, 7 bases remained unmatched. Germline V lookup: CDR1 SGHTA, CDR2 FQGTGA. CDR3 residues: CASSSWTSGRGGTQYF. The CDR3, as DNA: TGTGCCAGCAGCTCGTGGACTAGCGGGAGGGGGGGTACGCAGTATTTT.

The chain links TRBV6-5 to TRBJ2-1; 10 bases are shared with TRBD1. The CDR3 has 15 residues. Germline lookup yields CDR1 MNHEY and CDR2 SVGAGI. V was clipped by 5 bases and J by 3 bases; unmatched bases: 4. DNA for the CDR3: TGTGCCAGCAGTACGGACAGGGGGTTCTACAATGAGCAGTTCTTC. It encodes CASSTDRGFYNEQFF.

This clone was seen only once. The chain uses TRBV6-5 and TRBJ1-5; 7 positions match TRBD1. The junction had 9 bases not matched to a gene; V was cut back by 6 bases and J by 4 bases. In germline, CDR1 is MNHEY, CDR2 SVGAGI. The CDR3 has 15 residues. The CDR3 DNA reads as TGTGCCAGCAGCGTCGAGAGGGGGCATAATCAGCCCCAGCATTTT. It translates to CASSVERGHNQPQHF.

The chain uses TRBV13 and TRBJ1-2, with D perhaps TRBD1 (6 bases). V dropped 2 bases and J dropped 6 bases, with 13 bases sitting between them. Germline V gene lookup returns CDR1 PRHDT and CDR2 FYEKMQ (reference sequence). CDR3 length equals 14 residues. In DNA form, the CDR3 reads TGTGCCAGCAGCTTATTGCCAGGGGCGGATGGCTACACCTTC. Translating it yields CASSLLPGADGYTF.

The CDR3 reads CASAAPGGETQYF. In DNA form, the CDR3 reads TGTGCCAGCGCTGCCCCGGGGGGGGAGACCCAGTACTTC. The genes are TRBV2 and TRBJ2-5; 8 positions match TRBD2. Trimming took 8 bases from V and 5 from J; bases not matched to a gene: 7. Germline loops: CDR1 SNHLY, CDR2 FYNNEI. CDR3 length: 13 residues.

The chain is built from TRBV7-3 and TRBJ2-2; 10 bases map to TRBD2. V lost 5 bases to trimming and J lost 2 bases; unmatched junction nucleotides: 8. The germline CDR1 and CDR2 sequences are SGHTA and FQGTGA. CDR3 length: 17 residues. The CDR3 spells CASSRWTSGINTGELFF. As DNA, the CDR3 is TGTGCCAGCAGCAGATGGACTAGCGGTATCAACACCGGGGAGCTGTTTTTT.

The rearrangement links TRBV30 to TRBJ1-3; 9 nucleotides align to TRBD1. Trimming removed 6 bases from V and 2 bases from J; junction bases left unmatched: 8. Germline lookup yields CDR1 GTSNPN and CDR2 SVGIG (reference sequence). The CDR3 has 15 residues. The CDR3 sequence: CACPDRTGAGNTIYF. In DNA, the CDR3 is TGTGCCTGCCCCGACCGGACAGGGGCTGGAAACACCATATATTTT.

J is TRBJ1-4 and V is TRBV7-2; maybe TRBD1 (5 bases). The CDR3 length is 14 residues. Germline loops: CDR1 SGHTA, CDR2 FQGNSA. V was cut by 7 bases and J by 4 bases, with 13 bases left in between. The CDR3, as DNA: TGTGCCAGCATGATAGGGAGGGGTAATGAAAAACTGTTTTTT. It yields the protein CASMIGRGNEKLFF.